This passage covers 28 T cell receptor beta chains from one sample sequenced in a study of shared clonotypes between healthy human individuals. Clones were sequenced by immunoSEQ multiplex PCR, and TCRdb holds only the in-frame ones, with some missing. Among some 2 million clones listed, 90% to 95% were seen once. Sequenced sample: naive CD4+ T cells sorted from blood. As for subset: CD45RA+ positively selected. These receptors originate from a man between 18 and 35 years old in good health.

The rearrangement uses TRBV2 and TRBJ1-4; D not certain. Trimming took off 3 bases at V and 2 bases at J, with 13 bases between the two ends. This CDR3 comprises 16 residues. Germline V CDR1 and CDR2: SNHLY, FYNNEI. CDR3 in amino acids: CASSDRSDGTNEKLFF. For the CDR3, the DNA is TGTGCCAGCAGTGACAGGTCCGACGGGACTAATGAAAAACTGTTTTTT.

In the case of this clone: This same CDR3 is encoded by further DNA sequences in the sample. The gene calls are TRBV5-1 and TRBJ2-7; TRBD1 matches 7 bases. Germline-derived CDR1 and CDR2 are SGHRS and YFSETQ. V lost 0 bases, J lost 0 bases, and 3 bases stayed unmatched. CDR3 length equals 15 residues. The CDR3 bases are TGCGCCAGCAGCTTGGCGGGGACAGCCTCCTACGAGCAGTACTTC. Translated, it gives CASSLAGTASYEQYF.

The genes are TRBV30 and TRBJ2-1; 8 nucleotides line up with TRBD1. The V and J ends lost 5 bases and 4 bases, in that order; junction bases with no gene match: 7. The CDR3 is 14 amino acids. CDR1 is GTSNPN, CDR2 SVGIG, per germline (reference sequence). The CDR3 nucleotides are TGTGCCTGGGGGCGGACAGGGAAGTACAATGAGCAGTTCTTC. Translated: CAWGRTGKYNEQFF.

This chain uses TRBV11-1 with TRBJ2-7; D gene ambiguous. V was shortened by 2 bases and J by 1 base, with 3 bases between the two germline ends. The CDR3 contains 12 residues. Germline CDR1 SGHAT, CDR2 FQDESV (reference sequence). CDR3 DNA: TGTGCCAGCAGCTTATTATCCTACGAGCAGTACTTC. Translation: CASSLLSYEQYF. Full variable domain (outside the CDR3, taken from reference TRBV11-1 and TRBJ2-7): EAEVAQSPRYKITEKSQAVAFWCDPISGHATLYWYRQILGQGPELLVQFQDESVVDDSQLPKDRFSAERLKGVDSTLKIQPAELGDSAMYLCASSLLSYEQYFGPGTRLTVT.

The chain links TRBV18 to TRBJ2-3; D perhaps matches TRBD1 (6 bases). The CDR3 totals 14 residues. Trimming removed 3 bases from V and 4 bases from J, with 11 bases in between. Germline-derived CDR1 and CDR2 are KGHSH and LQKENI. CDR3: CASSPRQASDTQYF. Written as DNA, the CDR3 is TGTGCCAGCTCACCCAGACAGGCCTCAGATACGCAGTATTTT.

The chain combines TRBV18 with TRBJ1-5, with D unresolved. Between the trimmed V and J ends, which lost 1 base and 8 bases, there was a span of 9 bases. The CDR3 loop spans 13 amino acids. Germline V gene data show CDR1 as KGHSH and CDR2 as LQKENI. The CDR3 DNA reads as TGTGCCAGCTCACCACGGTTAATTGAGCCCCAGCATTTT. Translation: CASSPRLIEPQHF.

The chain carries TRBV5-5 and TRBJ1-2; TRBD1 is a possible D gene (6 bases). V gave up 4 bases and J gave up 2 bases, with 12 bases separating them. The CDR3 totals 14 residues. Germline V gene data show CDR1 as SGHKS and CDR2 as YYEKEE (reference sequence). CDR3: CASSPWQGNYGYTF. In DNA, the CDR3 is TGTGCCAGCAGCCCATGGCAGGGGAACTATGGCTACACCTTC.

The V gene is TRBV5-4, the J gene TRBJ2-1; D is ambiguous. Trimming stripped 0 bases from V and 1 base from J, with 5 bases between. The CDR3 sequence is 14 residues long. Germline V gene lookup returns CDR1 SGHNT and CDR2 YYREEE (reference sequence). CDR3 residues: CASSLARSYNEQFF. CDR3 nucleotides: TGTGCCAGCAGCTTGGCTAGGTCCTACAATGAGCAGTTCTTC.

This clone was counted a single time. The chain combines TRBV18 with TRBJ2-2; D not resolved. The CDR3 length is 15 residues. Germline V gives CDR1 KGHSH, CDR2 LQKENI. The V end lost 5 bases, the J end lost 5 bases, and 15 bases lay between the germline ends. The CDR3 sequence: CASSGPRMWTGELFF. Here the CDR3 DNA reads TGTGCCAGCTCAGGGCCGAGGATGTGGACCGGGGAGCTGTTTTTT.

The chain combines TRBV5-8 with TRBJ2-2; 7 bases align to TRBD2. The V and J ends lost 0 bases and 3 bases, in that order; junction bases with no gene match: 5. Germline CDR1 reads SGHTS; CDR2 reads YDEGEE. The CDR3 runs 16 residues. CDR3 nucleotide sequence: TGTGCCAGCAGCTTGGGAGGGAGGGCCCACACCGGGGAGCTGTTTTTT. Translated: CASSLGGRAHTGELFF.

This chain connects TRBV18 to TRBJ2-1, with 9 bases that match TRBD1. The ends lost 5 bases at V and 7 bases at J; junction bases unmatched: 6. The V gene's germline CDR1 is KGHSH and CDR2 LQKENI. The CDR3 is 14 amino acids. CDR3 DNA: TGTGCCAGCTCAACACGGGACAGGGTGAATGAGCAGTTCTTC. This translates into CASSTRDRVNEQFF.

This chain links TRBV15 with TRBJ1-5; D gene ambiguous. The V gene's germline CDR1 is LNHNV and CDR2 YYDKDF (reference sequence). The CDR3 consists of 15 residues. V was pared by 0 bases and J by 2 bases, with 8 bases between. The CDR3 bases are TGTGCCACCAGCAGAGATACCGGACGCAATCAGCCCCAGCATTTT. Protein sequence: CATSRDTGRNQPQHF.

The chain uses TRBV5-1 and TRBJ1-2; D is undetermined. V was pared by 0 bases and J by 7 bases, with 10 bases between. CDR3 length: 13 amino acids. The germline gives CDR1 SGHRS, CDR2 YFSETQ. The chain's CDR3 is CASSLGQDVGYTF. CDR3 bases: TGCGCCAGCAGCTTGGGGCAGGACGTTGGCTACACCTTC.

The chain is built from TRBV5-5 and TRBJ1-6; possible D gene TRBD1, 5 bases. V was pared by 0 bases and J by 9 bases, with 16 bases between. Germline V gives CDR1 SGHKS, CDR2 YYEKEE (reference sequence). There are 16 residues in the CDR3. The CDR3 region has the DNA TGTGCCAGCAGCTTGGGAGAAGGGGCGGTGGCTTCACCCCTCCACTTT. Its translation is CASSLGEGAVASPLHF.

The genes are TRBV2 and TRBJ2-3, with TRBD1 matching 10 bases. The CDR3 spans 15 residues. In germline, CDR1 is SNHLY, CDR2 FYNNEI. The J segment lost 4 bases and the V segment lost 4 bases, leaving 5 bases of the junction unmatched. The DNA of the CDR3 is TGTGCCAGCAGTGCTATAGGACAGGGGGCAGATACGCAGTATTTT. Protein sequence: CASSAIGQGADTQYF.

The rearrangement joins TRBV5-1 to TRBJ2-2; 9 nucleotides agree with TRBD1. Germline-derived CDR1 and CDR2 are SGHRS and YFSETQ. The CDR3 loop spans 15 amino acids. Trimming took 1 base from V and 3 from J; bases not matched to a gene: 1. Here the CDR3 reads CASSLRTGDTGELFF. Written as DNA, the CDR3 is TGCGCCAGCAGCTTGAGGACAGGGGACACCGGGGAGCTGTTTTTT. Full variable domain (remainder filled in from reference TRBV5-1 and TRBJ2-2): KAGVTQTPRYLIKTRGQQVTLSCSPISGHRSVSWYQQTPGQGLQFLFEYFSETQRNKGNFPGRFSGRQFSNSRSEMNVSTLELGDSALYLCASSLRTGDTGELFFGEGSRLTVL.

The chain recombines TRBV5-1 with TRBJ1-3; tentative D call: TRBD1 (5 bases). Trimming took 4 bases from V and 0 from J, leaving 14 bases between them. The CDR3 is 16 residues long. The germline V gene has CDR1 SGHRS and CDR2 YFSETQ. The CDR3 DNA is TGCGCCAGCAGCGTAACAGGCCCAATCTCTGGAAACACCATATATTTT. It encodes CASSVTGPISGNTIYF.

V is TRBV6-1 and J is TRBJ2-2; possibly TRBD1 for D (5 bases). The V end was cut by 7 bases, the J end by 3 bases, with 12 bases between. This CDR3 is built from 14 residues. Per germline, CDR1 MNHNS and CDR2 SASEGT. CDR3 nucleotide sequence: TGTGCCAGCAATAGTGTAGGGGACACCGGGGAGCTGTTTTTT. This codes for CASNSVGDTGELFF.

V gene TRBV9 combines with J gene TRBJ2-3, with 10 bases lining up with TRBD2. The junction had 5 bases not matched to a gene; V was cut back by 4 bases and J by 3 bases. This CDR3 contains 15 residues. Germline CDR1 SGDLS, CDR2 YYNGEE. The CDR3 DNA is TGTGCCAGCAGCCTGACTAGCGGGCCAACAGATACGCAGTATTTT. Residues: CASSLTSGPTDTQYF.

Concerning this clone itself: The sample has other DNA sequences that encode this CDR3 too. The chain is built from TRBV6-5 and TRBJ1-5; D gene ambiguous. Germline CDR1 is MNHEY and CDR2 is SVGAGI. V shed 2 bases and J shed 7 bases, with 9 bases lying between them. This CDR3 is built from 13 residues. The CDR3 reads CASSYRAGQPQHF. CDR3 nucleotide sequence: TGTGCCAGCAGTTACAGGGCGGGCCAGCCCCAGCATTTT.

The chain couples TRBV6-1 to TRBJ2-7; 7 bases agree with TRBD2. This CDR3 contains 14 residues. Germline loops: CDR1 MNHNS, CDR2 SASEGT. Trimming cost V 6 bases and J 3 bases; bases outside gene matches: 8. The CDR3 spells CASRNPGLNYEQYF. CDR3 coding DNA: TGTGCCAGCAGAAATCCGGGACTAAACTACGAGCAGTACTTC.

The V and J genes are TRBV5-4 and TRBJ1-1; no reliable D call. V was shortened by 0 bases and J by 1 base, with 4 bases between the two germline ends. Germline CDR1 is SGHNT and CDR2 is YYREEE (reference sequence). The CDR3 length is 13 residues. The CDR3 DNA sequence: TGTGCCAGCAGCTTGGACCAGAACACTGAAGCTTTCTTT. It translates to CASSLDQNTEAFF.

The chain has TRBV7-2 and TRBJ2-4; no clear D gene. CDR1 is SGHTA, CDR2 FQGNSA, per germline. CDR3 size: 15 residues. V gave up 2 bases and J gave up 8 bases, with 16 bases separating them. This chain's CDR3 is CASSLRWATDDIQYF. CDR3 nucleotides: TGTGCCAGCAGCTTAAGGTGGGCGACCGACGACATTCAGTACTTC.

The chain carries TRBV7-9 and TRBJ1-1; D gene unclear. The CDR3 runs to 11 residues. V was clipped by 11 bases and J by 4 bases, with 11 bases between them. Germline V gene data show CDR1 as SEHNR and CDR2 as FQNEAQ (reference sequence). As DNA, the CDR3 is TGTGCCGGGGAGGTGGGCACTGAAGCTTTCTTT. As protein: CAGEVGTEAFF.

V usage is TRBV7-8 and J usage is TRBJ1-5; unclear D gene. The CDR3 contains 16 residues. CDR1 is SGHVS, CDR2 FQNEAQ, per germline. Trimming left V 1 base short and J 4 bases short, with 14 bases between. The CDR3 region is CASSLVWGYSNQPQHF. The CDR3, as DNA: TGTGCCAGCAGCTTAGTTTGGGGATATAGTAATCAGCCCCAGCATTTT.

This chain joins TRBV18 and TRBJ2-5, with 12 bases that match TRBD2. The CDR3 runs 17 residues. Germline CDR1 is KGHSH and CDR2 is LQKENI. V was clipped by 4 bases and J by 1 base; unmatched bases: 7. The CDR3 sequence: CASSLLAGGGGQETQYF. CDR3 DNA: TGTGCCAGCTCACTACTAGCGGGAGGAGGCGGCCAAGAGACCCAGTACTTC.

This clone was observed once. V gene TRBV6-5 combines with J gene TRBJ1-1; no clear D gene. Germline CDR1 and CDR2: MNHEY and SVGAGI. The ends were cut back, 5 bases at V and 0 bases at J, with 10 bases in the middle. The CDR3 runs to 14 residues. CDR3 region: CASSPPDMNTEAFF. For the CDR3, the DNA is TGTGCCAGCAGTCCCCCGGATATGAACACTGAAGCTTTCTTT.

This rearrangement joins TRBV19 to TRBJ1-1; no clear D gene. CDR1 LNHDA and CDR2 SQIVND come from the germline V gene (reference sequence). This CDR3 is built from 12 residues. Between the trimmed V and J ends, which lost 4 bases and 7 bases, there was a span of 10 bases. DNA of the CDR3: TGTGCCAGTAGTAGTCCGGGCCTTGAAGCTTTCTTT. Translated: CASSSPGLEAFF.